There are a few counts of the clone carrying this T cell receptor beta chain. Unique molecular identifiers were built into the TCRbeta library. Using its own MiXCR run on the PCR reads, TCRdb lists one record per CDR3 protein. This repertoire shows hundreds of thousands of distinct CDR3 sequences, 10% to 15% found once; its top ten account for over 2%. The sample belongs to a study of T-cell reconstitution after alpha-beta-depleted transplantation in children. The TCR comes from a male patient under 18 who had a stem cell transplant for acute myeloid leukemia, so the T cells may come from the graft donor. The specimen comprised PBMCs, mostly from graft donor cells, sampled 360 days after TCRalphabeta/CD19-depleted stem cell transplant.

The CDR3 loop is CASSQEQTEAFF. The CDR3 bases are TGTGCCAGCAGCCAAGAACAGACTGAAGCTTTCTTT. V gene TRBV4-2 combines with J gene TRBJ1-1; D is ambiguous. Trimming took off 0 bases at V and 5 bases at J, with 4 bases between the two ends. In germline, CDR1 is LGHNA, CDR2 YNFKEQ. The CDR3 runs 12 residues.